A single sample is the source of the 4 T cell receptor beta chains below, sequenced in a study of T-cell memory formation after mild COVID-19. TCRdb recomputed calls from the 5' RACE reads with MiXCR, one row per CDR3 protein. The table shows 110,000 to 150,000 distinct CDR3 sequences, with almost 25% occurring only once. Sequencing was carried out using PBMCs or a T cell subset sorted from them (not recorded which). These receptors all stem from an adult woman who had mild COVID-19 (a few samples of this study predate the infection). Cell type and time point are not known.

J is TRBJ2-1 and V is TRBV29-1; D is possibly TRBD2 (5 bases). Germline CDR1 is SQVTM and CDR2 is ANQGSEA. V was cut by 5 bases and J by 13 bases, with 18 bases left in between. The CDR3 contains 12 residues. Here the CDR3 reads CSVPFPGREQFF. CDR3 nucleotides: TGCAGCGTTCCTTTCCCGGGAAGGGAACAGTTCTTC.

This clonotype was seen only a few times. The chain joins TRBV12-3 or TRBV12-4 to TRBJ2-7; 7 positions match TRBD1. Unmatched junction bases numbered 9, after V lost 5 bases and J lost 2 bases. The CDR3 covers 15 residues. The CDR3 DNA follows: TGTGCCAGCAGTCCCGCCCGGGACAGTGCCTACGAGCAGTACTTC. Its protein is CASSPARDSAYEQYF.

This clonotype has more than one count but fewer than ten. The CDR3 region is CASSYSTGETRSEQYF. The CDR3 nucleotides are TGTGCCAGCAGTTACAGCACAGGGGAGACTAGGTCCGAGCAGTACTTC. The chain has TRBV6-2 or TRBV6-3 and TRBJ2-7, with D possibly TRBD1 on 7 matching bases. The CDR3 is made up of 16 amino acids. Trimming took off 2 bases at V and 6 bases at J, with 20 bases between the two ends. Germline assignment: CDR1 MNHEY and CDR2 SVGEGT.

V usage is TRBV9 and J usage is TRBJ2-7; TRBD1 matches at 9 bases. CDR1 and CDR2 (germline): SGDLS, YYNGEE. V was pared by 4 bases and J by 2 bases, with 7 bases of the junction left unmatched. The length of the CDR3 is 15 residues. The CDR3 loop reads CASSPGQGTTYEQYF. The CDR3 nucleotides are TGTGCCAGCAGCCCCGGACAGGGGACCACCTACGAGCAGTACTTC.